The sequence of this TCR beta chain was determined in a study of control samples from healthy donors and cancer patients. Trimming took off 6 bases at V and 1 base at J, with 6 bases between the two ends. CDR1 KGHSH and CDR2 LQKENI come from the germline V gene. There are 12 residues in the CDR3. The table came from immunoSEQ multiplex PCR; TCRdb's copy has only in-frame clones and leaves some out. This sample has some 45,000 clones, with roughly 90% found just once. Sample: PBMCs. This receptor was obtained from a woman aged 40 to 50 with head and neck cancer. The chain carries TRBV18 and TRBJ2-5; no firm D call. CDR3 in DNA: TGTGCCAGCTCCAGAGGCCAAGAGACCCAGTACTTC. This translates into CASSRGQETQYF.